This TCR beta chain was identified during a study of T cell responses to AZD1222 COVID-19 vaccine. Study outcomes and limitations: Across the whole spike, CD4 TCRs peaked at regions 160-218 and 743-854. At study baseline, merely roughly 6 AZD1222 recipients were seropositive. With two AZD1222 doses given, Spike-specific TCR breadth and depth both rose.

Data came from immunoSEQ multiplex PCR; TCRdb stores just in-frame clones and leaves some out. The data hold under 200,000 clones, with about 90% observed a single time. Remarks on this clone: The target antigen is unknown.

Germline-derived CDR1 and CDR2 are MNHEY and SMNVEV (reference sequence). There are 14 residues in the CDR3. After removal of 6 bases from V and 6 bases from J, the junction contained 9 bases not matched to a gene. Specimen: peripheral blood, collected on day 0 of AZD1222 vaccination. This chain connects TRBV27 to TRBJ1-2; TRBD1 matches at 8 bases. This receptor was taken from an adult in good health. The CDR3 is CASRSVPGGDGYTF. The CDR3 DNA reads TGTGCCAGCAGATCAGTCCCAGGGGGCGATGGCTACACCTTC.